This TCR beta chain was recorded in a study of blood T cell repertoires in COVID-19. About the research overall: Specimens from acute and convalescent COVID-19 originated in the United States, Italy and Spain.

The CDR3 length is 13 residues. Trimming cost V 6 bases and J 4 bases, with 13 bases left between them. The germline CDR1 and CDR2 sequences are SNHLY and FYNNEI. Per the study methods: Amplified reference gene primers provided the basis for estimating nucleated cell counts. Profiled with immunoSEQ multiplex PCR; TCRdb holds only in-frame clones, not every one. V and J calls and clone size are copied from that table; D and trimming were computed from the DNA. The data contain tens of thousands of clones, around 86% of them singletons. The sequenced sample consisted of peripheral blood. The V call is TRBV2, the J call TRBJ2-7; TRBD2 is a possible D gene (5 bases). This sequence originates from a man aged 60-69 years with active or convalescent COVID-19. DNA of the CDR3: TGTGCCAGCAGCGAACCCTGGACTTACGAGCAGTACTTC. It translates to CASSEPWTYEQYF.